The 14 T cell receptor beta chains presented below share a single source sample, sequenced in a study of identical twins. Using its own MiXCR run on the 5' RACE reads, TCRdb lists one record per CDR3 protein. Of roughly 1.6 million distinct CDR3 sequences listed, around 33% are singletons. Sequences were obtained from cord blood. The source of these receptors is a newborn girl in good health.

This clonotype has a count of ten or more. In DNA form, the CDR3 reads TGTGCCAGCAGTTTCTGGACAGGGAAAACTGGGGCCAACGTCCTGACTTTC. Protein: CASSFWTGKTGANVLTF. The chain links TRBV12-3 or TRBV12-4 to TRBJ2-6, with TRBD1 matching 8 bases. Trimming at V came to 3 bases and at J to 2 bases, leaving 6 bases not matched to a gene. This CDR3 is built from 17 residues.

This clonotype showed up just a few times. The chain is built from TRBV12-3 or TRBV12-4 and TRBJ2-5; 13 bases match TRBD2. The length of the CDR3 is 15 residues. The J segment lost 7 bases and the V segment lost 2 bases, leaving 4 bases of the junction unmatched. The CDR3 is CASSLRLAGGATQYF. The CDR3 nucleotides read TGTGCCAGCAGTTTAAGACTAGCGGGAGGTGCGACCCAGTACTTC.

This clonotype was found many times. This sequence joins TRBV12-3 or TRBV12-4 and TRBJ2-3; D is uncertain. CDR3 length: 11 amino acids. V lost 1 base and J 8 bases, leaving 4 bases between the germline ends. The CDR3 loop is CASSLGGTQYF. The CDR3, as DNA: TGTGCCAGCAGTTTAGGGGGTACGCAGTATTTT.

This clonotype was counted only a few times. The chain combines TRBV2 with TRBJ1-1; 7 bases match TRBD1. Trimming at V came to 0 bases and at J to 6 bases, leaving 7 bases not matched to a gene. CDR3 length equals 15 residues. Germline CDR1 SNHLY, CDR2 FYNNEI. CDR3 in amino acids: CASSEALDRFSEAFF. Written as DNA, the CDR3 is TGTGCCAGCAGTGAAGCGCTGGACAGGTTTTCTGAAGCTTTCTTT.

The chain uses TRBV6-5 and TRBJ2-6; maybe TRBD1 (5 bases). The CDR3 loop spans 16 amino acids. Germline V gene lookup returns CDR1 MNHEY and CDR2 SVGAGI. The ends were cut back, 0 bases at V and 0 bases at J, with 6 bases in the middle. CDR3 coding DNA: TGTGCCAGCAGTTACTCAGGGGCCTCTGGGGCCAACGTCCTGACTTTC. It encodes CASSYSGASGANVLTF.

V is TRBV20-1 and J is TRBJ2-5, with 13 bases lining up with TRBD2. The CDR3 covers 16 residues. V lost 6 bases and J lost 4; bases outside the gene matches: 11. Germline assignment: CDR1 DFQATT and CDR2 SNEGSKA (reference sequence). For the CDR3, the DNA is TGCAGTGCCCGCACTAGCGGGGGGGCCATTAGAGAGACCCAGTACTTC. Its protein product is CSARTSGGAIRETQYF.

A few counts support this clonotype. The gene calls are TRBV11-1 and TRBJ2-5; 8 nucleotides line up with TRBD2. Germline assignment: CDR1 SGHAT and CDR2 FQDESV (reference sequence). V gave up 5 bases and J gave up 3 bases; unmatched junction bases: 2. The CDR3 runs 13 residues. In DNA form, the CDR3 reads TGTGCCAGCAGCCGTAGCGGGAAAGAGACCCAGTACTTC. Its translation: CASSRSGKETQYF.

This rearrangement joins TRBV9 to TRBJ2-1; 14 nucleotides agree with TRBD2. The CDR3 has 16 amino acids. Trimming took 4 bases from V and 5 from J; bases not matched to a gene: 5. CDR1 and CDR2 (germline): SGDLS, YYNGEE. This CDR3 reads CASSPGLAGGDNEQFF. The CDR3 nucleotides read TGTGCCAGCAGCCCTGGACTAGCGGGGGGAGACAATGAGCAGTTCTTC.

In DNA, the CDR3 is TGTGCCAGCAGCCTAGCGGGGGAGGAGACCCAGTTCTTC. Translated: CASSLAGEETQFF. The chain couples TRBV12-3 or TRBV12-4 to TRBJ2-1; 10 bases agree with TRBD2. The V segment lost 6 bases and the J segment 13 bases; nucleotides outside the gene matches: 9. The CDR3 contains 13 residues.

Concerning this clonotype itself: Just one base apart from a much larger clone, this may be a read error. The V gene is TRBV29-1, the J gene TRBJ2-5; D uncertain. The CDR3 length is 8 residues. V gave up 6 bases and J gave up 11 bases, with 7 bases separating them. Germline CDR1 and CDR2: SQVTM and ANQGSEA. CDR3 DNA sequence: TGCAGCGTCAATGAGCAGTACTTC. Translated: CSVNEQYF.

The chain links TRBV6-6 to TRBJ1-6; TRBD1 aligns across 7 bases. Germline CDR1 and CDR2: MNHNY and SVGAGI (reference sequence). The CDR3 runs 12 residues. The junction had 4 bases not matched to a gene; V was cut back by 8 bases and J by 9 bases. The CDR3 nucleotides are TGTGCCAGCCAATACAGGGGTTCACCCCTCCACTTT. Its protein is CASQYRGSPLHF.

CDR3 nucleotides: TGTGCCAGCAGCTTGTACTTCGGGGATGGCTACACCTTC. This translates into CASSLYFGDGYTF. The gene calls are TRBV7-6 and TRBJ1-2, with no clear D. The ends were cut back, 3 bases at V and 6 bases at J, with 11 bases in the middle. CDR1 and CDR2 from the germline V gene are SGHVS and FNYEAQ. CDR3 length: 13 amino acids.

Regarding this clonotype: A read error may produce the germline difference seen at one junction end. The V call is TRBV7-2, the J call TRBJ2-1, with TRBD2 identical over 9 bases. The length of the CDR3 is 16 residues. The germline CDR1 and CDR2 sequences are SGHTA and FQGNSA. The CDR3 DNA sequence: TGTGACAGCAGGCCCTTGTGGGCGGGAGGGAACAATGAGCAGTTCTTC. Encoded protein: CDSRPLWAGGNNEQFF. Variable domain in full (rest from reference TRBV7-2 and TRBJ2-1): GAGVSQSPSNKVTEKGKDVELRCDPISGHTALYWYRQSLGQGLEFLIYFQGNSAPDKSGLPSDRFSAERTGGSVSTLTIQRTQQEDSAVYLCDSRPLWAGGNNEQFFGPGTRLTVL.

This clonotype turned up a few times. The chain is built from TRBV29-1 and TRBJ2-1; tentatively, D is TRBD2 (6 bases). This CDR3 has 13 residues. From germline, CDR1 is SQVTM and CDR2 ANQGSEA. The CDR3 spells CSLRETTHNEQFF. In DNA form, the CDR3 reads TGCAGTCTACGGGAGACAACACACAATGAGCAGTTCTTC.